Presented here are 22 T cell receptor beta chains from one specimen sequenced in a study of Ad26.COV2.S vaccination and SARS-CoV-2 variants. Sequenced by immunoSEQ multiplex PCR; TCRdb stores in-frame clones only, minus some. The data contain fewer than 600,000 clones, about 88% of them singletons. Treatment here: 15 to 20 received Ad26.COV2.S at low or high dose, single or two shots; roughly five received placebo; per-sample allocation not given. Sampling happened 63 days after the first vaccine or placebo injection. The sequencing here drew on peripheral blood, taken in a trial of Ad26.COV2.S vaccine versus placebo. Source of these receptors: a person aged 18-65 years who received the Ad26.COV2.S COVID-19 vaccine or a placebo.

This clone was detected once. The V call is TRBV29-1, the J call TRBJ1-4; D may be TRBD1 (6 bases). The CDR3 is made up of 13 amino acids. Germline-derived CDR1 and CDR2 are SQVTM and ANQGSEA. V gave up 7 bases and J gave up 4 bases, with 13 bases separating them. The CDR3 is CSATQGGNEKLFF. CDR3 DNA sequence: TGCAGCGCTACACAGGGTGGTAATGAAAAACTGTTTTTT.

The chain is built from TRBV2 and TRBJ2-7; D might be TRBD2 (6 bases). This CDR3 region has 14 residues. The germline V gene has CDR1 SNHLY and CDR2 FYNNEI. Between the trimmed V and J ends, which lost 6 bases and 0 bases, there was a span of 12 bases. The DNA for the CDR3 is TGTGCCAGCAGCGCCTTGCGGGACTCCTACGAGCAGTACTTC. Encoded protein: CASSALRDSYEQYF.

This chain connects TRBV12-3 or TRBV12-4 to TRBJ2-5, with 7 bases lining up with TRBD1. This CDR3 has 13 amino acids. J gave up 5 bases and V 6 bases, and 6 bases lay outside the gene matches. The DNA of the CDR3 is TGTGCCAGCAGCCGACAGGGTGGGGAGACCCAGTACTTC. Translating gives CASSRQGGETQYF.

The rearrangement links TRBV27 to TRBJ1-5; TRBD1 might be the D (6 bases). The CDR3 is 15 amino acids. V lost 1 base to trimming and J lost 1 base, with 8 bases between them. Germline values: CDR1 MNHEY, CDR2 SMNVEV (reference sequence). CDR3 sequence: CASSLFGQSNQPQHF. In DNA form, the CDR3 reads TGTGCCAGCAGTTTATTCGGACAGAGCAATCAGCCCCAGCATTTT.

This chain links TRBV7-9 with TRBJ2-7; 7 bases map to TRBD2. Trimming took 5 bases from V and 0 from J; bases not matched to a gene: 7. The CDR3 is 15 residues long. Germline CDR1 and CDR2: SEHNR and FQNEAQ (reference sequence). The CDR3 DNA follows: TGTGCCAGCAGCGAATCGCGGGAGTACTCCTACGAGCAGTACTTC. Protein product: CASSESREYSYEQYF.

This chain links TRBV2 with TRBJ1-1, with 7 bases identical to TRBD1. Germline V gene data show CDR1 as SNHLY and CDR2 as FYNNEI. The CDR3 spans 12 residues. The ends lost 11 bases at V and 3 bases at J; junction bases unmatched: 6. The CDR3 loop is CAGTDRDTEAFF. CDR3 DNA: TGTGCCGGGACCGACAGGGACACTGAAGCTTTCTTT.

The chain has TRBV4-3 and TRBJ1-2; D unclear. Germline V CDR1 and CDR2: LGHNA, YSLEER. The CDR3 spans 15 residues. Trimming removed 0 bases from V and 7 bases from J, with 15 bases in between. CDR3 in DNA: TGCGCCAGCAGCCAAGATCACGGTTTTAGTCTTGGCTACACCTTC. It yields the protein CASSQDHGFSLGYTF.

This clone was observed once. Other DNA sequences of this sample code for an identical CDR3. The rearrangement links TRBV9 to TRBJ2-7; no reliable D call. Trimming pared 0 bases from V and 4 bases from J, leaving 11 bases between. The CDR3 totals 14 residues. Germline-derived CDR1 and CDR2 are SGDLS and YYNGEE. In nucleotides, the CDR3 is TGTGCCAGCAGCGTAGACGGTCGCACTTACGAGCAGTACTTC. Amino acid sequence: CASSVDGRTYEQYF.

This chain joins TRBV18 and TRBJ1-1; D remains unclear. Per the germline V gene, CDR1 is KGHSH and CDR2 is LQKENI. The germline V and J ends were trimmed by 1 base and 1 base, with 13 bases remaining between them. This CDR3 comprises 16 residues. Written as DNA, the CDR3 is TGTGCCAGCTCACCACACCAGGAGCTTAAGAACACTGAAGCTTTCTTT. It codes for CASSPHQELKNTEAFF.

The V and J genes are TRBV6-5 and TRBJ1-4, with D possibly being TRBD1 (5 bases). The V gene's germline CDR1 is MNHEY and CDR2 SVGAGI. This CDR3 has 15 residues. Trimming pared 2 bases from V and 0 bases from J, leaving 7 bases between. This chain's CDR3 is CASSYRGSTNEKLFF. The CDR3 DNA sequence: TGTGCCAGCAGTTACCGGGGCTCAACTAATGAAAAACTGTTTTTT.

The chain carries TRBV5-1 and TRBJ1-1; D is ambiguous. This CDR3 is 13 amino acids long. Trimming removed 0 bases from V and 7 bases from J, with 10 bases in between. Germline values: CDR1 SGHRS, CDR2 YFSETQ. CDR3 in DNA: TGCGCCAGCAGCTTGGCTGGGCTGAGTGAAGCTTTCTTT. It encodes CASSLAGLSEAFF.

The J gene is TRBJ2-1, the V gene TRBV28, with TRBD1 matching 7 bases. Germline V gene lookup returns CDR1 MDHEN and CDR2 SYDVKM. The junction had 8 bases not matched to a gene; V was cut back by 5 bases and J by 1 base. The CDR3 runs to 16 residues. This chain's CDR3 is CASSIGTGASYNEQFF. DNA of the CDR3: TGTGCCAGCAGTATAGGTACAGGGGCTTCCTACAATGAGCAGTTCTTC. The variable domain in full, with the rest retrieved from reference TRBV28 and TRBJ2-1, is DVKVTQSSRYLVKRTGEKVFLECVQDMDHENMFWYRQDPGLGLRLIYFSYDVKMKEKGDIPEGYSVSREKKERFSLILESASTNQTSMYLCASSIGTGASYNEQFFGPGTRLTVL.

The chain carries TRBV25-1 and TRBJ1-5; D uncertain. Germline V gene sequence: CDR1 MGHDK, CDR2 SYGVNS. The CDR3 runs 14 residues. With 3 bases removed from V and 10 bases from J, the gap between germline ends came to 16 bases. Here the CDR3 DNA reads TGTGCCAGCAGTGATACCCCCCTCCTATCTCCCCAGCATTTT. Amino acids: CASSDTPLLSPQHF.

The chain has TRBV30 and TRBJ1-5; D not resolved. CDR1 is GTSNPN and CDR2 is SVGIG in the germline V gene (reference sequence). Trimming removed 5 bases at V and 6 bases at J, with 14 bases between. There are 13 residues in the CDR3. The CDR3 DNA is TGTGCCTGGGGGTCTCGAGGAGGTCAGCCCCAGCATTTT. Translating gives CAWGSRGGQPQHF.

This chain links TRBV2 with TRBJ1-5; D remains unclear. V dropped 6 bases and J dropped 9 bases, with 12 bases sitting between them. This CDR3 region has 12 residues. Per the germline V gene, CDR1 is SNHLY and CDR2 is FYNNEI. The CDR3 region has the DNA TGTGCCAGCAGGACCGCGACGGGGCCCCAGCATTTT. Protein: CASRTATGPQHF.

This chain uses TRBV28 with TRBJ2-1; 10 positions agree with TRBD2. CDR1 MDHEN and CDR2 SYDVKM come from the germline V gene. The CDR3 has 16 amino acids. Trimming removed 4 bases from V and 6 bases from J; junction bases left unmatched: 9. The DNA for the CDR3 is TGTGCCAGCAGTTCCCCCAGCGGGGGGGCCAGCAATGAGCAGTTCTTC. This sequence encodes CASSSPSGGASNEQFF.

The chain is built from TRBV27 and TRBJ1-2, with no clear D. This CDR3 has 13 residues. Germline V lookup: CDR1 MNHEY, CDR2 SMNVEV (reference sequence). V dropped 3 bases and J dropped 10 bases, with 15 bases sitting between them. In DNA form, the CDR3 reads TGTGCCAGCAGTTTTAGGCCCGAGACCCCCTACACCTTC. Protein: CASSFRPETPYTF.

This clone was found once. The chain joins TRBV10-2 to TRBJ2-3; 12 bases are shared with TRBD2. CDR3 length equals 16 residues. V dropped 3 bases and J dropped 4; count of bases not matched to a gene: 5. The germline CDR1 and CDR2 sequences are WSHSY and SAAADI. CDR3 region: CASSEWTSGEADTQYF. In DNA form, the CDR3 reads TGCGCCAGCAGTGAATGGACTAGCGGGGAGGCAGATACGCAGTATTTT.

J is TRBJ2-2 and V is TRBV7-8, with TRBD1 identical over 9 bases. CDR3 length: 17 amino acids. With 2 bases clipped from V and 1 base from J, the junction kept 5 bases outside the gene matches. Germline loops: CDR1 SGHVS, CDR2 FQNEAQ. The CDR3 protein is CASSLSRDRENTGELFF. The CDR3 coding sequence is TGTGCCAGCAGCTTAAGCCGGGACAGGGAGAACACCGGGGAGCTGTTTTTT.

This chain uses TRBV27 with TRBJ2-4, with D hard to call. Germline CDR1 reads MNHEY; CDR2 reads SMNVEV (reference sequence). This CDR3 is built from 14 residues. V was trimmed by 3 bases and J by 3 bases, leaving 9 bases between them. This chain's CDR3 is CASSFLGSKNIQYF. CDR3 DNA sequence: TGTGCCAGCAGTTTTTTGGGAAGCAAAAACATTCAGTACTTC.

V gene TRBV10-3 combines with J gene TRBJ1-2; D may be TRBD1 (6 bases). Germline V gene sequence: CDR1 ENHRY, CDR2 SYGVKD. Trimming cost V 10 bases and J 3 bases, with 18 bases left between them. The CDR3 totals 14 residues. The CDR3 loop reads CASTRGNSDYGYTF. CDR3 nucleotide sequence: TGTGCCAGTACTAGGGGGAATAGCGACTATGGCTACACCTTC.

In DNA, the CDR3 is TGCGCCAGCAGCCAAGAAGCGGGCGGGGTGGTGACCCAGTACTTC. The encoded protein is CASSQEAGGVVTQYF. V and J are TRBV4-3 and TRBJ2-5; weak D call: TRBD2 (6 bases). Germline lookup yields CDR1 LGHNA and CDR2 YSLEER. This CDR3 is built from 15 residues. V was shortened by 0 bases and J by 7 bases, with 15 bases between the two germline ends.